This T cell receptor (beta chain) is from a study of blood T cell repertoires in COVID-19. Study at large: The cDNA or gDNA used as material had been derived from T cells, B-cell-depleted T cells, or PBMCs.

Assay used: immunoSEQ multiplex PCR; TCRdb lists only in-frame clones, some missing. The data hold a few hundred thousand clones, with 90% observed a single time. The study recruited people aged roughly 18 to 95 years across approximately 24 US areas. Participant reports of clinical history set cohort assignment. The sequenced sample was PBMCs or T cells enriched from blood (not recorded which). The TCR sequence derives from a woman aged 18 to 35 with acute COVID-19.

CDR3 protein: CASRRDWIYNEQFF. The CDR3 bases are TGTGCAAGTCGCCGGGACTGGATTTACAATGAGCAGTTCTTC. V usage is TRBV12-2 and J usage is TRBJ2-1; no DNA check was done on the table's D call, TRBD2. TRBV12-2 is a pseudogene segment. This CDR3 spans 14 amino acids.